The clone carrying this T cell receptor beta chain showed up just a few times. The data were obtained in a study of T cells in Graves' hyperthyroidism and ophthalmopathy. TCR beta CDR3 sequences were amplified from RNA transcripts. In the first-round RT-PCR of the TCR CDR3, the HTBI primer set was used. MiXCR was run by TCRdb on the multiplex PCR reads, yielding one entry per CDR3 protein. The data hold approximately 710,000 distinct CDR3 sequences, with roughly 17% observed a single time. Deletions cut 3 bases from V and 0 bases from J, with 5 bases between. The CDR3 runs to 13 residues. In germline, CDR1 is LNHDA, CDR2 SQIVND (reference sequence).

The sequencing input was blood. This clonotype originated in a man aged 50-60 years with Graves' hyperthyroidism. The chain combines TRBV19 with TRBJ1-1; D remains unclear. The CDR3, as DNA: TGTGCCAGTAGTATTTCGGTGAACACTGAAGCTTTCTTT. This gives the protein CASSISVNTEAFF.